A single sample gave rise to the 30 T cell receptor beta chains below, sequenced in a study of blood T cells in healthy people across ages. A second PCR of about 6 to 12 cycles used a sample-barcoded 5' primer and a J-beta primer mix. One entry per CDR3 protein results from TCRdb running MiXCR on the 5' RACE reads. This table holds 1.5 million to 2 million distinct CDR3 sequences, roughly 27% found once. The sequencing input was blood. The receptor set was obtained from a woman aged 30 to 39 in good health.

CDR3: CASSLALPGPTGYF. CDR3 in DNA: TGTGCCAGCAGCTTAGCGCTTCCGGGACCCACCGGGTATTTT. The V call is TRBV7-2, the J call TRBJ2-3, with D possibly called TRBD1 or TRBD2 (5 bases each). CDR3 length: 14 amino acids. Trimming left V 0 bases short and J 14 bases short, with 18 bases between. The V gene's germline CDR1 is SGHTA and CDR2 FQGNSA.

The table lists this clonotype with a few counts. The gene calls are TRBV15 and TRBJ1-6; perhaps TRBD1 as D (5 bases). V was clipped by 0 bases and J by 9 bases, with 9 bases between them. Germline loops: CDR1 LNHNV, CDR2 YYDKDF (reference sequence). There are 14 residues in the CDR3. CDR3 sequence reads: CATSRDRGSSPLHF. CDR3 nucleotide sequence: TGTGCCACCAGCAGAGATCGGGGCAGTTCACCCCTCCACTTT.

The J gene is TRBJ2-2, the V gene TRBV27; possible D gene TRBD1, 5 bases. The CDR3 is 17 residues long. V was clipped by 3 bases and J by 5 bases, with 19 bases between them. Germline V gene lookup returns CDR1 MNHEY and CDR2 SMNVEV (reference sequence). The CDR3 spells CASSLGRVVGFTGELFF. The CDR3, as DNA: TGTGCCAGCAGTTTGGGCAGGGTGGTAGGGTTTACCGGGGAGCTGTTTTTT.

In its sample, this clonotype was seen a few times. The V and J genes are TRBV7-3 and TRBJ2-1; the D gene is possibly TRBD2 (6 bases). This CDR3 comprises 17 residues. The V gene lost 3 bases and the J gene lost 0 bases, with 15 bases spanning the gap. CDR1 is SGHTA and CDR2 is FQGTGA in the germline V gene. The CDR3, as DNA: TGTGCCAGCAGCTTGTCCGGAGGGAGTAGCTCCTACAATGAGCAGTTCTTC. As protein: CASSLSGGSSSYNEQFF.

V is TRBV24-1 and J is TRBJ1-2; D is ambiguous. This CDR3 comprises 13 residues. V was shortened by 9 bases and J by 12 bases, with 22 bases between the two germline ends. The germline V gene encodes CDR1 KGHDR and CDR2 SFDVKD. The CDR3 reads CATCLLARVPDTF. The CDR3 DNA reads TGTGCCACCTGCCTCCTCGCCCGGGTACCGGACACCTTC.

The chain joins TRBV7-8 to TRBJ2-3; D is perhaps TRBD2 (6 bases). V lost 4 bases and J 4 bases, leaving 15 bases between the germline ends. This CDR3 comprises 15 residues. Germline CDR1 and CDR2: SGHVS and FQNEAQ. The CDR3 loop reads CASSSSASEADTQYF. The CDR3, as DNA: TGTGCCAGCAGCTCCTCCGCTAGCGAGGCAGATACGCAGTATTTT.

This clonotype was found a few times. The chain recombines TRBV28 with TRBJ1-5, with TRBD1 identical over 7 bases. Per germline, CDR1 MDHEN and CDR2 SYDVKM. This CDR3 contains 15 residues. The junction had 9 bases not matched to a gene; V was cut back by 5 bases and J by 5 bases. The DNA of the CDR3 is TGTGCCAGCAGTCGAGAGACAGGGTCGCATCAGCCCCAGCATTTT. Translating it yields CASSRETGSHQPQHF.

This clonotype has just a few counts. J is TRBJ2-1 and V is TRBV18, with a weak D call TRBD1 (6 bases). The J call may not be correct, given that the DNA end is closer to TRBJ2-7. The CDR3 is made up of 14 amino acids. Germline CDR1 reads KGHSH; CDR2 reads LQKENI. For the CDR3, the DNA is TGTGCCAGCTCAACTCCGGGACATAACAATGAGCAGTACTTC. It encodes CASSTPGHNNEQYF.

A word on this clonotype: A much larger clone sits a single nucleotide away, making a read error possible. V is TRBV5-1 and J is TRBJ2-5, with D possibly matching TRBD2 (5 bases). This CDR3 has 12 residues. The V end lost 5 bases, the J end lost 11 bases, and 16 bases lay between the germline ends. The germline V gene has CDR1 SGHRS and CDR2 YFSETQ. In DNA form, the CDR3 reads TGCGCCAGCAGAGACTACGGCGATGAGCAGTACTTC. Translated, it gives CASRDYGDEQYF.

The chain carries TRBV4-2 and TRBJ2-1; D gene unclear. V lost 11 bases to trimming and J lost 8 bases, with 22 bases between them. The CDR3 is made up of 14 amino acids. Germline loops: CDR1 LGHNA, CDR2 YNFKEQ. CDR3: CAGSQGQAGYEQFF. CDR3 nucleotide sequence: TGTGCCGGTAGCCAAGGGCAGGCCGGCTATGAGCAGTTCTTC.

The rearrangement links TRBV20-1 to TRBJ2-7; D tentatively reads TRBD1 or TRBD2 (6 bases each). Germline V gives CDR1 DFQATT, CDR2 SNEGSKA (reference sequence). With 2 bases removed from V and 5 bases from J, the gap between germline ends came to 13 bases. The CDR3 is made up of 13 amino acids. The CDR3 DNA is TGCAGTGCTAGAAGGGGGGTGGGCAACGAGCAGTACTTC. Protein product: CSARRGVGNEQYF.

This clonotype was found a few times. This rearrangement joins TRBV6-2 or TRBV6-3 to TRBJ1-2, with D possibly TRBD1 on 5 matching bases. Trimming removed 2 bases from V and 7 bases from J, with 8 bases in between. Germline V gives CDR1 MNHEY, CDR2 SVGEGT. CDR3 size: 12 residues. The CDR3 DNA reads TGTGCCAGCAGTTACGGGGACGGTGGCTACACCTTC. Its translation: CASSYGDGGYTF.

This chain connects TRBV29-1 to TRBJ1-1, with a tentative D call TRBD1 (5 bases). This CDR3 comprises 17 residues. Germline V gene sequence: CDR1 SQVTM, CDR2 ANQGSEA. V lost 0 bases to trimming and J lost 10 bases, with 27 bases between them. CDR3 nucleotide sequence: TGCAGCGTTGAAGACTGGGATTGGAAGACGAGGGGAATGGTAGCTTTCTTT. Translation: CSVEDWDWKTRGMVAFF. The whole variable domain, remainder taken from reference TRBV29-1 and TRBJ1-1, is SAVISQKPSRDICQRGTSLTIQCQVDSQVTMMFWYRQQPGQSLTLIATANQGSEATYESGFVIDKFPISRPNLTFSTLTVSNMSPEDSSIYLCSVEDWDWKTRGMVAFFGQGTRLTVV.

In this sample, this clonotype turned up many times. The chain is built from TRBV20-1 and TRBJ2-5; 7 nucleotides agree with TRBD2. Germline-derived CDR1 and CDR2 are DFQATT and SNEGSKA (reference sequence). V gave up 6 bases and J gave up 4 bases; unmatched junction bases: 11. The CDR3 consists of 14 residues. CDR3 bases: TGCAGTGCAGGGGCGTGGGGGGAGGGAGAGACCCAGTACTTC. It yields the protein CSAGAWGEGETQYF.

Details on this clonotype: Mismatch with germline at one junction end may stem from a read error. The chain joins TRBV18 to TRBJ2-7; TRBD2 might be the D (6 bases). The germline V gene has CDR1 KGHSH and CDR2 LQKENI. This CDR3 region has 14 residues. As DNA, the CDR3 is TGTGCCAGCCCACCCGGCGGGGTCGCCTACGAGCAGTACTTC. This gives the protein CASPPGGVAYEQYF.

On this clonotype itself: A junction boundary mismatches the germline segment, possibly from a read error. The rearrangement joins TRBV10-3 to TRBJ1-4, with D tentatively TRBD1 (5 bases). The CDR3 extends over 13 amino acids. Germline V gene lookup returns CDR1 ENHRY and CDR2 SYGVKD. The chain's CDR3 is CVISRDAREKLFF. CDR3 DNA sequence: TGTGTCATCTCACGGGACGCTAGAGAAAAACTGTTTTTT.

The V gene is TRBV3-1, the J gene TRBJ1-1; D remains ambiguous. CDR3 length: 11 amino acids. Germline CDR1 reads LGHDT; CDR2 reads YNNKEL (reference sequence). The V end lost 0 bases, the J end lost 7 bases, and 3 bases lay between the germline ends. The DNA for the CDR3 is TGTGCCAGCAGCCAAGAACGTGAAGCTTTCTTT. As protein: CASSQEREAFF.

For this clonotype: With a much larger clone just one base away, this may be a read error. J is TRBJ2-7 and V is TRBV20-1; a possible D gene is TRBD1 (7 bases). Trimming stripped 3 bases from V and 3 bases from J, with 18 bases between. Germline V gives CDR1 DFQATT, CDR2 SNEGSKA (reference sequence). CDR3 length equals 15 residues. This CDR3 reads CSASLGTAGYYEQYF. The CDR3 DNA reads TGCAGTGCTAGCTTAGGGACAGCGGGCTACTACGAGCAGTACTTC.

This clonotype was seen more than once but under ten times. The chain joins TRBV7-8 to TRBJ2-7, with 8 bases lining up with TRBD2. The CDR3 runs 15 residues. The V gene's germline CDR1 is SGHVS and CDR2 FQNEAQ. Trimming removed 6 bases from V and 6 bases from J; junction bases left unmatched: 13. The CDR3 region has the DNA TGTGCCAGCAGTCCCCAGCGGGAGAATTGGAGCGAGCAGTACTTC. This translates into CASSPQRENWSEQYF.

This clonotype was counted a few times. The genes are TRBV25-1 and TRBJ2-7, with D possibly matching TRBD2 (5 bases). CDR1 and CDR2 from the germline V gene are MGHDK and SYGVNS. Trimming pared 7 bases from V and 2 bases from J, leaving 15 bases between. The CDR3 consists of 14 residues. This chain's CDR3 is CASTPSGNPYEQYF. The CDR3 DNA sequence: TGTGCCAGCACCCCATCCGGGAATCCCTACGAGCAGTACTTC.

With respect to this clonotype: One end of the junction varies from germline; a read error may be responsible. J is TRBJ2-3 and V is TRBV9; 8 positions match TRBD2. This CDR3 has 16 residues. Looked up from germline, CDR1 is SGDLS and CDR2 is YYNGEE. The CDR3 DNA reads TGTGCCAGCAGCTCCCGACTAGCGAGTAGCACATATACGCAGTATTTT. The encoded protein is CASSSRLASSTYTQYF.

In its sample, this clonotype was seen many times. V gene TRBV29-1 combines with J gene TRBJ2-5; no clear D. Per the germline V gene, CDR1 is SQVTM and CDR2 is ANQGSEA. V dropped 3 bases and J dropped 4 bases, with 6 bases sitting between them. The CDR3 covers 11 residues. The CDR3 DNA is TGCAGCGTTGATACAGTAGAGACCCAGTACTTC. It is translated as CSVDTVETQYF.

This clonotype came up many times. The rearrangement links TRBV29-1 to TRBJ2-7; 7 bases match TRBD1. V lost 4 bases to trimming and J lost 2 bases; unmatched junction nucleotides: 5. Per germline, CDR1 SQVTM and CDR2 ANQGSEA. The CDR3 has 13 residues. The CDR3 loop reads CSVVGQGAYEQYF. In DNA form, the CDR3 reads TGCAGCGTTGTTGGGCAGGGGGCCTACGAGCAGTACTTC.

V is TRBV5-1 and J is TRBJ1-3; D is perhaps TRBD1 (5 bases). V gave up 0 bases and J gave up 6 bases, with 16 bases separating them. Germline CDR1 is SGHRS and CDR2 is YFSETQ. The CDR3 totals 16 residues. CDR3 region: CASSLEPGRVSNTIYF. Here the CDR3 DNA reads TGCGCCAGCAGCTTGGAACCCGGCAGGGTTTCAAACACCATATATTTT.

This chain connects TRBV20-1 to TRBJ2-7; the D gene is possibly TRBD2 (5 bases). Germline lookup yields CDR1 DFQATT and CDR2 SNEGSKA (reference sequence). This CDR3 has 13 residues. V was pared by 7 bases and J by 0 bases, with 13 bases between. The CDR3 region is CSVRLIASYEQYF. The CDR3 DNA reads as TGCAGTGTTCGACTAATCGCCTCCTACGAGCAGTACTTC.

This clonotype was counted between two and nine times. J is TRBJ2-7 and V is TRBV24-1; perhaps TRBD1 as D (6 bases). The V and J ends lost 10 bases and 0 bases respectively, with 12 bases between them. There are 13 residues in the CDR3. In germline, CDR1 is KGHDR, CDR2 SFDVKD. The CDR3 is CATSQGYSYEQYF. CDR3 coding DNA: TGTGCCACTTCACAGGGTTACTCCTACGAGCAGTACTTC.

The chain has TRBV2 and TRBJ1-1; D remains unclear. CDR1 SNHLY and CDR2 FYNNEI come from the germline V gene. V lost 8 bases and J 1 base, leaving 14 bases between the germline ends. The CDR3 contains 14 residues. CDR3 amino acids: CASVARTENTEAFF. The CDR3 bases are TGTGCCAGCGTGGCGCGCACTGAGAACACTGAAGCTTTCTTT. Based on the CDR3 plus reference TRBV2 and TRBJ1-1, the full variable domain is EPEVTQTPSHQVTQMGQEVILRCVPISNHLYFYWYRQILGQKVEFLVSFYNNEISEKSEIFDDQFSVERPDGSNFTLKIRSTKLEDSAMYFCASVARTENTEAFFGQGTRLTVV.

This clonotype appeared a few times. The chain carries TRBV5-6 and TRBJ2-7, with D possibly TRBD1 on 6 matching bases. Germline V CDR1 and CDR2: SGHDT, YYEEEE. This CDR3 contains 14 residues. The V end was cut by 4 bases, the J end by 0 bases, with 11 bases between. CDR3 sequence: CASSHGQSSYEQYF. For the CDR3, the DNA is TGTGCCAGCAGCCACGGACAGAGCTCCTACGAGCAGTACTTC.

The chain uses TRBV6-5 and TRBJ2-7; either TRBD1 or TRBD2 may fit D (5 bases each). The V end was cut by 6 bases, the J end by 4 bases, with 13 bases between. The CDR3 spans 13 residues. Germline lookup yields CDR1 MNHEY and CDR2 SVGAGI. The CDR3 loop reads CASSSGWEYEQYF. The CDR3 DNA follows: TGTGCCAGCAGCTCAGGGTGGGAGTACGAGCAGTACTTC.

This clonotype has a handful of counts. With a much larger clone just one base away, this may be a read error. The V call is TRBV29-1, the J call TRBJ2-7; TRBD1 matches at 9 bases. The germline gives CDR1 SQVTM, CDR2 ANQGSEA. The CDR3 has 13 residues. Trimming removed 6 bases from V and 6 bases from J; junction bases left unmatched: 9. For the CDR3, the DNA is TGCAGCGTACGCGGACAGGGACAGGGCGAGCAGTACTTC. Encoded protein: CSVRGQGQGEQYF.